What follows are 5 T cell receptor beta chains derived from one specimen sequenced in a study of T cells after yellow fever vaccination. A single record per CDR3 protein comes from TCRdb applying MiXCR to the 5' RACE reads. The sample consists of 300,000 to 400,000 distinct CDR3 sequences, more than 8.5% of them appearing once. Sequenced here: PBMCs, sampled on the day of the first yellow fever vaccination. These receptors were obtained from a man aged 18 to 35 who received the YFV17D yellow fever vaccine.

This clonotype was seen only a few times. This chain connects TRBV11-2 to TRBJ1-3; no firm D call. Trimming removed 2 bases from V and 4 bases from J, with 9 bases in between. CDR1 is SGHAT and CDR2 is FQNNGV in the germline V gene. This CDR3 is 14 amino acids long. Written as DNA, the CDR3 is TGTGCCAGCAGCTTACGGATCCCCGGAAACACCATATATTTT. As protein: CASSLRIPGNTIYF. The full variable domain, completed using reference TRBV11-2 and TRBJ1-3, is EAGVAQSPRYKIIEKRQSVAFWCNPISGHATLYWYQQILGQGPKLLIQFQNNGVVDDSQLPKDRFSAERLKGVDSTLKIQPAKLEDSAVYLCASSLRIPGNTIYFGEGSWLTVV.

This clonotype was found a few times. The chain's CDR3 is CASSPSGKNIQYF. The CDR3 region has the DNA TGTGCCAGCAGCCCCAGCGGCAAAAACATTCAGTACTTC. The chain links TRBV7-2 to TRBJ2-4; weak D call: TRBD2 (5 bases). In germline, CDR1 is SGHTA, CDR2 FQGNSA. The length of the CDR3 is 13 residues. The V end lost 5 bases, the J end lost 3 bases, and 8 bases lay between the germline ends.

The CDR3 protein is CASAPGLAEGTQYF. The CDR3 coding sequence is TGTGCCAGCGCCCCGGGACTAGCGGAAGGGACCCAGTACTTC. The chain recombines TRBV7-9 with TRBJ2-5; 11 bases line up with TRBD2. Looked up from germline, CDR1 is SEHNR and CDR2 is FQNEAQ (reference sequence). V lost 8 bases, J lost 7 bases, and 9 bases stayed unmatched. The CDR3 has 14 amino acids.

This clonotype was counted ten times or more. The chain joins TRBV5-1 to TRBJ2-3; weak D call: TRBD2 (6 bases). There are 14 residues in the CDR3. The germline CDR1 and CDR2 sequences are SGHRS and YFSETQ. The V gene lost 3 bases and the J gene lost 5 bases, with 13 bases spanning the gap. CDR3 sequence: CASSSGDLRDTQYF. In nucleotides, the CDR3 is TGCGCCAGCAGCTCGGGGGACCTCCGAGATACGCAGTATTTT.

This clonotype was recorded many times. The chain has TRBV3-1 and TRBJ2-6, with D possibly being TRBD1 (5 bases). The CDR3 has 15 residues. Germline V gene sequence: CDR1 LGHDT, CDR2 YNNKEL (reference sequence). Trimming stripped 3 bases from V and 7 bases from J, with 13 bases between. In DNA, the CDR3 is TGTGCCAGCAGCCACGACAGCAAAGTAGCCAACGTCCTGACTTTC. Amino acids: CASSHDSKVANVLTF.